The rows below give T cell receptor beta chains drawn from one sample of a study of blood T cell repertoires in COVID-19. Clones were sequenced by immunoSEQ multiplex PCR, and TCRdb holds only the in-frame ones, with some missing. This sample carries around 300,000 clones, roughly 85% of them seen once, and the ten largest clones take about 3%. The specimen was peripheral blood. The source is a woman aged 30 to 39 with active or convalescent COVID-19. Each CDR3 is given with its conserved first and last residue. Each record gives: J gene, clone size, D gene, V gene, CDR3 DNA, CDR3 protein. A D gene is named only where the DNA matches it firmly. Some rows mark clone size as missing; the rest say once, few, many or name a class of expanded clone.

TRBJ2-5 NA TRBD1 TRBV9 TGTGCCAGCAGCCCGACAGGGGCAGTGACCCAGTACTTC CASSPTGAVTQYF
TRBJ1-3 NA NA TRBV30 TGTGCCTGGAGTGTCGGACAGTCTTCCATATATTTT CAWSVGQSSIYF
TRBJ1-1 NA NA TRBV7-9 TGTGGAACTGGCGGCACTGAAGCTTTCTTT CGTGGTEAFF
TRBJ2-7 few NA TRBV19 TGTGCCAGTAGTCTCCGGAAGGGGGTCTCCTACGAGCAGTACTTC CASSLRKGVSYEQYF
TRBJ2-5 NA TRBD2 TRBV2 TGTGCCAGCAGTGGTGAGCGGGGGGGCCGGCAGACCCAGTACTTC CASSGERGGRQTQYF
TRBJ1-2 NA TRBD1 TRBV3-1/TRBV3-2 TGTGCCAGCAGCCGAGCACCGACAGGGTTCTTGGATGGCTACACCTTC CASSRAPTGFLDGYTF
TRBJ1-2 NA NA TRBV4-3 TGCGCCAGCAGCCAAGATTTAACAGGGTCCTATGGCTACACCTTC CASSQDLTGSYGYTF
TRBJ2-5 NA TRBD2 TRBV3-1/TRBV3-2 TGTGCCAGCAGCCCAGGGGCTAGCGGGGGGACCGACCAACAGACCCAGTACTTC CASSPGASGGTDQQTQYF
TRBJ1-3 NA TRBD1 TRBV7-8 TGTGCCAGCAGTTTCGGGACAGGGGTGGCTGGAAACACCATATATTTT CASSFGTGVAGNTIYF
TRBJ2-3 NA TRBD1 TRBV11-1 TGTGCCAGCAGCTTAGATGGGGACAGGGGGACAGATACGCAGTATTTT CASSLDGDRGTDTQYF
TRBJ1-4 NA NA TRBV23-1 TGCGCCAGCAGTCAATCCGACGAAACAGCCGAAAAACTGTTTTTT CASSQSDETAEKLFF
TRBJ2-2 NA TRBD2 TRBV11-2 TGTGCCAGCAGCGCACGTAATCAGGGCGGGGGGAACACCGGGGAGCTGTTTTTT CASSARNQGGGNTGELFF
TRBJ2-2 NA NA TRBV29-1 TGCAGCGTCAACCTAGCGCTTGGCGGGGAGCTGTTTTTT CSVNLALGGELFF
TRBJ2-7 once TRBD2 TRBV5-4 TGTGCCAGCAGCTTAGGGACTAGCGGGGATCCAAAGTACTTC CASSLGTSGDPKYF
TRBJ2-7 NA NA TRBV7-2 TGTGCCAGCAGCTTACGGGGTACCTACGAGCAGTACTTC CASSLRGTYEQYF
TRBJ2-1 NA TRBD2 TRBV10-2 TGCGCCAGCAGGGTCTCCGGGACTAGCGGCAATGAGCAGTTCTTC CASRVSGTSGNEQFF
TRBJ1-3 NA NA TRBV30 TGTGCCTGGACCGTAGGGGGCTCTGGAAACACCATATATTTT CAWTVGGSGNTIYF
TRBJ1-6 NA NA TRBV4-2 TGTGCCAGCAGCCAAGAGCTTCCCCGGTCAGGAAATAATTCACCCCTCCACTTT CASSQELPRSGNNSPLHF
TRBJ2-7 NA TRBD1 TRBV24-1 TGTGCCACCAGTGATCCAAGACAGGGGGCGGGCGAGCAGTACTTC CATSDPRQGAGEQYF
TRBJ2-5 NA NA TRBV6-5 TGTGCCAGCAGTTACGGGTTTAGCTTTCAAGAGACCCAGTACTTC CASSYGFSFQETQYF
TRBJ2-3 NA TRBD2 TRBV2 TGTGCCAGCCGAAGGTGGGAGGGAAAAGATACGCAGTATTTT CASRRWEGKDTQYF
TRBJ2-7 NA TRBD2 TRBV5-4 TGTGCCAGCAGCCTTAGCGGGGGGGCCGCCGAGCAGTACTTC CASSLSGGAAEQYF